This T cell receptor beta chain derives from a study of CD8 T cells in ankylosing spondylitis. TCRdb independently ran MiXCR on the 5' RACE reads; one entry per CDR3 protein. Of 150,000 to 200,000 distinct CDR3 sequences listed, about a third are singletons. CDR1 is DFQATT, CDR2 SNEGSKA, per germline (reference sequence). J was trimmed by 1 base and V by 1 base; bases with no gene match: 4. The CDR3 runs 15 residues. By sample fraction, this clonotype is medium-sized. Material: synovial fluid, either unsorted or a sorted T cell fraction (not recorded which). The J gene is TRBJ1-1, the V gene TRBV20-1; 9 bases match TRBD1. This TCR derives from a male donor with ankylosing spondylitis. DNA for the CDR3: TGCAGTGCTAGAGTAGCACAGGGGGCGAACACTGAAGCTTTCTTT. The encoded protein is CSARVAQGANTEAFF.